This is a list of T cell receptor beta chains from one sample in a study of blood T cell repertoires in COVID-19. The data were produced by immunoSEQ multiplex PCR, yet TCRdb's version contains in-frame clones alone and is incomplete. Of about 260,000 clones listed, over 75% are singletons. The source material was peripheral blood. Source of these receptors: a human donor in a cohort sampled during active COVID-19. Both conserved end residues are part of each CDR3. The D gene is left open where the match is weak. Clone size, where shown, is once, few, many, or a class for clones that have expanded.

size	V	J	length	D	CDR3	DNA
.	TRBV10-3	TRBJ1-5	18	.	CAISEGPGEGGLGQPQHF	TGTGCCATCAGTGAGGGGCCGGGTGAAGGGGGATTGGGGCAGCCCCAGCATTTT
.	TRBV18	TRBJ2-7	14	TRBD1	CASSPRDRVGEQYF	TGTGCCAGCTCACCACGGGACAGGGTCGGCGAGCAGTACTTC
.	TRBV27	TRBJ2-7	13	.	CASKISGRDEQYF	TGTGCCAGCAAAATAAGCGGCCGGGACGAGCAGTACTTC
.	TRBV27	TRBJ2-3	12	.	CASSQGVTTQYF	TGTGCCAGCAGCCAAGGAGTTACTACGCAGTATTTT
.	TRBV28	TRBJ1-2	12	.	CASSLASYGYTF	TGTGCCAGCAGTTTGGCCAGCTATGGCTACACCTTC
.	TRBV19	TRBJ2-2	15	.	CASSITGANTGELFF	TGTGCCAGTAGTATCACCGGAGCTAACACCGGGGAGCTGTTTTTT
.	TRBV12-5	TRBJ2-1	17	TRBD2	CASGLVLGGRAENEQFF	TGTGCTAGTGGTTTGGTACTGGGCGGGAGGGCCGAGAATGAGCAGTTCTTC
.	TRBV7-2	TRBJ2-3	15	TRBD2	CASKPSGGFTDTQYF	TGTGCCAGCAAACCTAGCGGGGGGTTCACAGATACGCAGTATTTT
.	TRBV5-5	TRBJ1-1	13	.	CASSLARNTEAFF	TGTGCCAGCAGCTTGGCGAGGAACACTGAAGCTTTCTTT
.	TRBV5-5	TRBJ2-7	12	.	CASSSFQGEQYF	TGTGCCAGCAGCTCCTTCCAGGGGGAGCAGTACTTC
.	TRBV19	TRBJ2-4	14	TRBD2	CASRKTSAKNIQYF	TGTGCCAGTAGGAAGACTAGCGCCAAAAACATTCAGTACTTC
.	TRBV21-1	TRBJ2-7	18	.	CASSKRGLAGDRGYEQYF	TGTGCCAGCAGCAAAAGGGGGTTGGCCGGGGACAGGGGCTACGAGCAGTACTTC
.	TRBV28	TRBJ1-5	16	.	CASSLTLWRGHQPQHF	TGTGCCAGCAGTCTAACCCTCTGGCGGGGCCATCAGCCCCAGCATTTT
.	TRBV6-1	TRBJ2-2	14	TRBD2	CASSETSITGELFF	TGTGCCAGCAGTGAGACTAGCATTACCGGGGAGCTGTTTTTT
.	TRBV9	TRBJ2-7	14	.	CASSVGGSSYEQYF	TGTGCCAGCAGCGTGGGGGGTAGCTCCTACGAGCAGTACTTC
.	TRBV29-1	TRBJ2-7	16	TRBD2	CSVDLGTSGRQYEQYF	TGCAGCGTTGACCTGGGGACTAGCGGGAGACAATACGAGCAGTACTTC
few	TRBV14	TRBJ2-1	13	.	CASSQGLANEQFF	TGTGCCAGCAGCCAAGGATTAGCAAATGAGCAGTTCTTC
.	TRBV29-1	TRBJ2-2	14	TRBD2	CSVQAGGDTGELFF	TGCAGCGTTCAAGCGGGAGGGGACACCGGGGAGCTGTTTTTT
.	TRBV10-3	TRBJ1-2	15	TRBD1	CAIWGEGQGFYGYTF	TGTGCCATCTGGGGTGAGGGACAGGGGTTCTATGGCTACACCTTC
.	TRBV28	TRBJ1-5	14	.	CASSFRQINQPQHF	TGTGCCAGCAGTTTTAGACAGATAAATCAGCCCCAGCATTTT
once	TRBV3-1/TRBV3-2	TRBJ2-3	16	.	CASSQDGLAGADTQYF	TGTGCCAGCAGCCAAGATGGGCTAGCCGGGGCAGATACGCAGTATTTT
.	TRBV18	TRBJ2-5	16	TRBD2	CASSLQTSGSSETQYF	TGTGCCAGCTCACTACAGACTAGCGGGAGTTCGGAGACCCAGTACTTC